Shown below are 21 T cell receptor beta chains from a single sample sequenced in a study of T cell changes during pregnancy in multiple sclerosis. Assay used: immunoSEQ multiplex PCR; TCRdb lists only in-frame clones, some missing. The sample lists approximately 130,000 clones; about 94% were seen once. The sample was peripheral blood, taken before pregnancy. The source of these receptors is a female donor with multiple sclerosis, enrolled in a pregnancy study.

For the CDR3, the DNA is TGTGCCAGTAGTATAAAGATAGCGGGGGGGAATGAGCAGTTCTTC. It is translated as CASSIKIAGGNEQFF. The chain combines TRBV19 with TRBJ2-1; 11 positions match TRBD2. V dropped 2 bases and J dropped 7; count of bases not matched to a gene: 4. Per the germline V gene, CDR1 is LNHDA and CDR2 is SQIVND (reference sequence). The CDR3 loop spans 15 amino acids.

For this clone: Possible read error: a much larger clone is one base away. The J gene is TRBJ2-6, the V gene TRBV15; weak D call: TRBD1 (5 bases). The V gene's germline CDR1 is LNHNV and CDR2 YYDKDF (reference sequence). The CDR3 length is 15 residues. The CDR3 DNA reads TGTGCCACCAGCTCCAGGGATTCTGGGGCCAACGTCCTGGCTTTC. Amino acid sequence: CATSSRDSGANVLAF.

CDR3 DNA: TGTGCCAGCACCCAGGGGGCAGGGTACGAGCAGTACTTC. Its protein is CASTQGAGYEQYF. The chain carries TRBV7-9 and TRBJ2-7; TRBD1 matches 8 bases. The V and J ends lost 7 bases and 4 bases, in that order; junction bases with no gene match: 6. This CDR3 has 13 amino acids. The germline V gene has CDR1 SEHNR and CDR2 FQNEAQ (reference sequence).

The chain has TRBV10-2 and TRBJ2-3, with 13 bases that match TRBD2. CDR3 size: 16 residues. V was pared by 7 bases and J by 2 bases, with 6 bases of the junction left unmatched. Germline V CDR1 and CDR2: WSHSY, SAAADI. CDR3 sequence reads: CASKLAGGPNTDTQYF. In DNA form, the CDR3 reads TGCGCCAGCAAACTAGCGGGAGGGCCGAACACAGATACGCAGTATTTT.

The rearrangement links TRBV7-8 to TRBJ2-2; D remains unclear. CDR1 and CDR2 from the germline V gene are SGHVS and FQNEAQ. The V end was cut by 3 bases, the J end by 7 bases, with 6 bases between. The CDR3 length is 12 residues. The CDR3 here is CASSLSSGELFF. The CDR3 DNA is TGTGCCAGCAGCTTGTCCAGCGGGGAGCTGTTTTTT. Using reference TRBV7-8 and TRBJ2-2 for the parts outside the CDR3, the full variable domain is GAGVSQSPRYKVAKRGQDVALRCDPISGHVSLFWYQQALGQGPEFLTYFQNEAQLDKSGLPSDRFFAERPEGSVSTLKIQRTQQEDSAVYLCASSLSSGELFFGEGSRLTVL.

This chain joins TRBV28 and TRBJ2-3; D unclear. The germline V gene encodes CDR1 MDHEN and CDR2 SYDVKM. Trimming pared 6 bases from V and 2 bases from J, leaving 18 bases between. The CDR3 totals 16 residues. The CDR3 region is CASSIGPRHYTDTQYF. DNA for the CDR3: TGTGCCAGCAGCATTGGGCCACGACATTACACAGATACGCAGTATTTT.

This chain connects TRBV28 to TRBJ2-3; D may be TRBD2 (5 bases). The germline V gene has CDR1 MDHEN and CDR2 SYDVKM. Trimming removed 6 bases at V and 2 bases at J, with 6 bases between. This CDR3 comprises 12 residues. The DNA for the CDR3 is TGTGCCAGCAGGAGGGTCACAGATACGCAGTATTTT. Translating it yields CASRRVTDTQYF.

CDR3 residues: CASSLGGQHLTANEKLFF. The CDR3 DNA is TGCGCCAGCAGCCTTGGGGGCCAGCACCTCACAGCTAATGAAAAACTGTTTTTT. V gene TRBV5-1 combines with J gene TRBJ1-4; weak D call: TRBD1 (6 bases). This CDR3 is 18 amino acids long. V was clipped by 4 bases and J by 3 bases, with 22 bases between them. Germline V lookup: CDR1 SGHRS, CDR2 YFSETQ.

The rearrangement uses TRBV28 and TRBJ1-1; D is possibly TRBD1 (6 bases). CDR1 and CDR2 from the germline V gene are MDHEN and SYDVKM. Trimming cost V 8 bases and J 4 bases, with 17 bases left between them. CDR3 length equals 14 residues. Here the CDR3 reads CASGDTPDGTEAFF. Here the CDR3 DNA reads TGTGCCAGCGGGGACACACCTGACGGCACTGAAGCTTTCTTT. Variable domain in full (rest from reference TRBV28 and TRBJ1-1): DVKVTQSSRYLVKRTGEKVFLECVQDMDHENMFWYRQDPGLGLRLIYFSYDVKMKEKGDIPEGYSVSREKKERFSLILESASTNQTSMYLCASGDTPDGTEAFFGQGTRLTVV.

This chain joins TRBV19 and TRBJ1-1; tentative D call: TRBD1 (5 bases). V was shortened by 1 base and J by 7 bases, with 7 bases between the two germline ends. Germline V gene lookup returns CDR1 LNHDA and CDR2 SQIVND (reference sequence). The CDR3 sequence is 12 residues long. CDR3 coding DNA: TGTGCCAGTAGTATAGCGGGGGGTGAAGCTTTCTTT. This gives the protein CASSIAGGEAFF.

The chain employs TRBV27 and TRBJ1-6; 9 positions match TRBD1. Germline values: CDR1 MNHEY, CDR2 SMNVEV (reference sequence). The CDR3 covers 15 residues. V was clipped by 4 bases and J by 8 bases; unmatched bases: 6. CDR3 nucleotides: TGTGCCAGCAGTTCGACGACAGGGGGTCATTCACCCCTCCACTTT. Translation: CASSSTTGGHSPLHF.

The chain is built from TRBV6-6 and TRBJ2-3; D is perhaps TRBD1 (6 bases). Between the trimmed V and J ends, which lost 0 bases and 0 bases, there was a span of 10 bases. The CDR3 is made up of 16 amino acids. The germline gives CDR1 MNHNY, CDR2 SVGAGI (reference sequence). The CDR3 bases are TGTGCCAGCAGTTACTCGCCGACAGGTAGCACAGATACGCAGTATTTT. Its translation is CASSYSPTGSTDTQYF.

The genes are TRBV5-4 and TRBJ2-1; TRBD2 aligns across 9 bases. The CDR3 is 15 amino acids. V dropped 1 base and J dropped 4; count of bases not matched to a gene: 3. From germline, CDR1 is SGHNT and CDR2 YYREEE (reference sequence). CDR3 in amino acids: CASSLISGGYNEQFF. CDR3 in DNA: TGTGCCAGCAGCTTGATTAGCGGGGGTTACAATGAGCAGTTCTTC.

The rearrangement uses TRBV5-1 and TRBJ2-3; the D is unclear. CDR1 is SGHRS, CDR2 YFSETQ, per germline. V shed 2 bases and J shed 2 bases, with 3 bases lying between them. The CDR3 totals 12 residues. CDR3 bases: TGCGCCAGCAGCTTTCACACAGATACGCAGTATTTT. This codes for CASSFHTDTQYF.

The rearrangement joins TRBV15 to TRBJ2-1, with TRBD2 matching over 11 bases. The CDR3 totals 17 residues. Trimming took 4 bases from V and 7 from J; bases not matched to a gene: 12. Germline V gene data show CDR1 as LNHNV and CDR2 as YYDKDF (reference sequence). In DNA form, the CDR3 reads TGTGCCACCAGCACTAAGGGGGTACTAGCGGGAGTTAATGAGCAGTTCTTC. Translated: CATSTKGVLAGVNEQFF.

This clone was seen only a few times. The chain has TRBV28 and TRBJ1-2; a possible D gene is TRBD1 (6 bases). The length of the CDR3 is 14 residues. V lost 6 bases, J lost 8 bases, and 19 bases lay in between. Germline values: CDR1 MDHEN, CDR2 SYDVKM. CDR3 nucleotides: TGTGCCAGCAGCCCAACAGGGATCCTCAGGGGCTACACCTTC. Amino acid sequence: CASSPTGILRGYTF.

The chain links TRBV2 to TRBJ2-1; weak D call: TRBD2 (5 bases). The germline V gene encodes CDR1 SNHLY and CDR2 FYNNEI. Trimming took off 3 bases at V and 7 bases at J, with 13 bases between the two ends. There are 14 residues in the CDR3. The CDR3: CASSEDVAKNEQFF. The CDR3 DNA reads TGTGCCAGCAGTGAGGACGTAGCGAAGAATGAGCAGTTCTTC.

The chain carries TRBV4-2 and TRBJ2-3; perhaps TRBD2 as D (7 bases). Germline assignment: CDR1 LGHNA and CDR2 YNFKEQ. CDR3 length equals 16 residues. Trimming cost V 0 bases and J 2 bases, with 12 bases left between them. CDR3 DNA: TGTGCCAGCAGCCAAGAGGGGGGGCTTTACACAGATACGCAGTATTTT. It translates to CASSQEGGLYTDTQYF.

This chain connects TRBV5-1 to TRBJ1-1; 7 positions match TRBD1. The CDR3 has 13 amino acids. CDR1 is SGHRS and CDR2 is YFSETQ in the germline V gene. V was clipped by 1 base and J by 4 bases; unmatched bases: 1. The CDR3 bases are TGCGCCAGCAGCTTGACAGGGGCCACTGAAGCTTTCTTT. It specifies CASSLTGATEAFF.

This sequence joins TRBV7-3 and TRBJ2-1, with 7 bases matching TRBD2. The J segment lost 3 bases and the V segment lost 6 bases, leaving 14 bases of the junction unmatched. The germline V gene encodes CDR1 SGHTA and CDR2 FQGTGA. The CDR3 is 17 residues long. CDR3 in DNA: TGTGCCAGCAGGCCTCACGGGACTAAGAATCTCTACAATGAGCAGTTCTTC. Residues: CASRPHGTKNLYNEQFF.

CDR3 residues: CASSLGQGASTYGYTF. CDR3 DNA: TGTGCCAGCAGCTTGGGGCAGGGGGCCTCTACCTATGGCTACACCTTC. V and J are TRBV5-6 and TRBJ1-2, with 8 bases identical to TRBD1. The V gene end was trimmed by 0 bases and the J gene end by 4 bases; junction bases not matched to a gene: 8. The CDR3 contains 16 residues. The germline CDR1 and CDR2 sequences are SGHDT and YYEEEE.